This T cell receptor (beta chain) was captured by sequencing in a study of blood T cells in healthy people across ages. A J-beta primer mix and a sample-barcoded 5' primer were used in a second PCR of roughly 6 to 11 cycles. Every cDNA molecule carried a tag from a template-switch adaptor bearing 12 random nucleotides. TCRdb recomputed calls from the 5' RACE reads with MiXCR, one row per CDR3 protein. The data show hundreds of thousands of distinct CDR3 sequences, 55% to 75% seen once. The study's findings and limits: Since the PBMCs were unsorted, naive and antigen-experienced cells could not be conclusively compared.

This clonotype was seen only a few times. Its antigen is not known. Trimming took 5 bases from V and 4 from J, leaving 13 bases between them. Germline CDR1 and CDR2: SGHTA and FQGNSA. The CDR3 spans 14 residues. The chain joins TRBV7-2 to TRBJ2-3; no clear D. Sequencing was performed on blood. The clonotype was recovered from a man under 40 in good health. The CDR3 nucleotides are TGTGCCAGCAGCCCTTCGCACTCTTCAGATACGCAGTATTTT. It encodes CASSPSHSSDTQYF.